This TCR beta chain was identified in a study of T cell responses to AZD1222 COVID-19 vaccine. Germline loops: CDR1 SGHTA, CDR2 FQGTGA. Trimming took 1 base from V and 7 from J, leaving 7 bases between them. The length of the CDR3 is 12 residues. The repertoire was sequenced with immunoSEQ multiplex PCR; TCRdb's copy has only in-frame clones and lacks some. The data contain some 150,000 clones, approximately 91% of them seen just once; the ten biggest clones take up 5% to 5.5%. The count of this clone is one. This rearrangement joins TRBV7-3 to TRBJ1-2; the D is unclear. Here the sequenced sample was peripheral blood, taken 28 days after the second dose of the MenACWY control vaccine. This TCR was recovered from an adult who received the MenACWY meningococcal vaccine as a control. CDR3: CASSLSGFGYTF. Written as DNA, the CDR3 is TGTGCCAGCAGCTTAAGTGGGTTTGGCTACACCTTC.